This record concerns one T cell receptor (beta chain) sequence. The antigen is unknown. V lost 3 bases to trimming and J lost 2 bases; unmatched junction nucleotides: 7. Germline loops: CDR1 MNHEY, CDR2 SMNVEV (reference sequence). CDR3 size: 18 residues. The sample is drawn from a study of cytomegalovirus exposure and HLA in healthy donors. Study-level points and caveats: Cytomegalovirus status was reportedly diagnosed by the classifier with high sensitivity and specificity.

This table comes from immunoSEQ multiplex PCR, and its TCRdb copy is limited to in-frame clones, with some not included. The sample consists of approximately 120,000 clones, 95% to 96% of them appearing once. The TCR comes from a man between 18 and 35 years old in good health and CMV-seronegative. The sequenced sample was PBMCs. The chain recombines TRBV27 with TRBJ2-1; 13 bases fit TRBD2. The CDR3 bases are TGTGCCAGCAGTTTGGCGACTAGCGGGAGGTTTACCTACAATGAGCAGTTCTTC. Protein sequence: CASSLATSGRFTYNEQFF.